This TCR beta chain was sequenced during a study of blood T cell repertoires in COVID-19. Turning to the study itself: Sources were T cells, B-cell-depleted T cells, or PBMCs; the material itself was cDNA or gDNA.

Original processing methods: Researchers report that nucleated cell counts were estimated from reference gene primer amplification. Profiling relied on immunoSEQ multiplex PCR, and the TCRdb table lists in-frame clones only, not all of them. The V and J calls and clone size come from that table; D and trimming were worked out from the DNA. Found here are 150,000 to 200,000 clones, approximately 84% of them singletons; the top ten hold 5.4%. The CDR3 contains 17 residues. Looked up from germline, CDR1 is KGHSH and CDR2 is LQKENI. Losses at the gene ends were 3 bases for V and 5 bases for J; bases not matched to a gene: 14.

The chain recombines TRBV18 with TRBJ2-7; 9 bases line up with TRBD2. The receptor comes from a woman aged 45-65 years with COVID-19, enrolled during active disease. The material sequenced was peripheral blood. The CDR3 bases are TGTGCCAGCTCACCCGGCGAGGAGCTAGCGGGGAACCACGAGCAGTACTTC. Its translation: CASSPGEELAGNHEQYF.